The clone carrying this T cell receptor (beta chain) was seen a few times. Its antigen is as yet unknown. TCR beta VDJ combinations and CDR3 sequences were profiled from genomic DNA. TCRdb used MiXCR to reprocess the reads, holding one entry per CDR3 protein. The sample has 75,000 to 80,000 distinct CDR3 sequences, roughly 72% seen once. The sequenced patients had an expansion of CD8+CD57+ cells seen by flow cytometry. The study sampled blood from patients who had received no therapy. This entry is derived from a study of CD8+CD57+ T cells in acquired aplastic anemia. The wider study: Sorting CD4+ and CD8+ cells gave DNA averaging about 3.3 ug. Whole-study results and caveats: CD8+ Simpson's diversity did not differ significantly between patients and controls. Patients and controls shared twenty-nine CD8+ CDR3 sequences, highly expressed in patients.

CDR3 length equals 13 residues. Trimming stripped 6 bases from V and 1 base from J, with 10 bases between. Germline V gives CDR1 ENHRY, CDR2 SYGVKD. This receptor was obtained from a human donor with aplastic anemia. The chain links TRBV10-3 to TRBJ2-7, with D possibly TRBD1 on 5 matching bases. The sequenced sample consisted of sorted CD4+, CD8+, or CD8+CD57+ T cells (not recorded which) from PBMCs. As DNA, the CDR3 is TGTGCCATCAGCGGCAGGGATTCCTACGAGCAGTACTTC. Its protein product is CAISGRDSYEQYF.